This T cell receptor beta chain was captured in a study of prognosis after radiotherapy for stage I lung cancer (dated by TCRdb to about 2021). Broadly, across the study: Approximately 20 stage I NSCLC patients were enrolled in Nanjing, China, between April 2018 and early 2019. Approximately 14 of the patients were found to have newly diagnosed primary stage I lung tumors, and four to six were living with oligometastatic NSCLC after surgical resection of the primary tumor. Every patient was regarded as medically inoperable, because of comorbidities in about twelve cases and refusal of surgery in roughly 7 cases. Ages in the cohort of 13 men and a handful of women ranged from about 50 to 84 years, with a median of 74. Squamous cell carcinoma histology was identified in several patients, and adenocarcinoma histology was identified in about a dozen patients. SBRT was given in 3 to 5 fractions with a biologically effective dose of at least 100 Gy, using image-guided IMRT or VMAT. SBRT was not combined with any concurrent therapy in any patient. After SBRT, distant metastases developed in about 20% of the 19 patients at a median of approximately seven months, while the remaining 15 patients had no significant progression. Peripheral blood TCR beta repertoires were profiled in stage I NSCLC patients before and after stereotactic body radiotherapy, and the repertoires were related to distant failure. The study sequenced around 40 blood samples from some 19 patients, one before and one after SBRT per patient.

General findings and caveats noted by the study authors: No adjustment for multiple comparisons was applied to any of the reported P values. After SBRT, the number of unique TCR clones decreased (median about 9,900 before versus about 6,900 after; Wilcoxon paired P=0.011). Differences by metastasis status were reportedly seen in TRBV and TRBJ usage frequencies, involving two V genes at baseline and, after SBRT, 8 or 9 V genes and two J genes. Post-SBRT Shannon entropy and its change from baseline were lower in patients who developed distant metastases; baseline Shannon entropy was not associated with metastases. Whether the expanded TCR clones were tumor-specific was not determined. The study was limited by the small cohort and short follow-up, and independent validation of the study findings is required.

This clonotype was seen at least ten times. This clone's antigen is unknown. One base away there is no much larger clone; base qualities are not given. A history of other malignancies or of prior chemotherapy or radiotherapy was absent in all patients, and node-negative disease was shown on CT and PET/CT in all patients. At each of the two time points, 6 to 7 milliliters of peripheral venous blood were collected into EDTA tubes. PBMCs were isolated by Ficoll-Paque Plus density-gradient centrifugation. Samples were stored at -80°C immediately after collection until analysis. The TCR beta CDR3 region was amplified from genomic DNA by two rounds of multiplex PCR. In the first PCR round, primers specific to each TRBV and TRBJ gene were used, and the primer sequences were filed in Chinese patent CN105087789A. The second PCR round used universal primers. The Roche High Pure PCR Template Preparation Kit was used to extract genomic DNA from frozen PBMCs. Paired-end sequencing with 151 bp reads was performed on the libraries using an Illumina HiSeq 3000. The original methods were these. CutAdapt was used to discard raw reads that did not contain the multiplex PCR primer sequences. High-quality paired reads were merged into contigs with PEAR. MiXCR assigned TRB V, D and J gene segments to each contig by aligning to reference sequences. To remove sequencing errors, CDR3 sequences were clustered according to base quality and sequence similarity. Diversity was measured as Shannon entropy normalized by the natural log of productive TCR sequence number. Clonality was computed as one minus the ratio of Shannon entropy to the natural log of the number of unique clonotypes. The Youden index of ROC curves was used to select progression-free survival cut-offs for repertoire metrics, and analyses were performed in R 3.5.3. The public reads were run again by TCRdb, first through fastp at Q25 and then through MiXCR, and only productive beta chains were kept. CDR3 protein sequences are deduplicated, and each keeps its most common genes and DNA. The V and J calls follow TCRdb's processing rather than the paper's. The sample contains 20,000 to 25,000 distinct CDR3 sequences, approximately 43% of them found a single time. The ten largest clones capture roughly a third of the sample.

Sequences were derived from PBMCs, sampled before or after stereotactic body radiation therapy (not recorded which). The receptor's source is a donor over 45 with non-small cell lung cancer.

The sequenced DNA is TGTGCCATCAGTAAAAGACTAGCGGAAAACACCGGGGAGCTGTTTTTT. This sequence encodes CAISKRLAENTGELFF. The chain uses TRBV10-3 and TRBJ2-2, and TRBD2 aligns with 9 junction nucleotides. CDR1 ENHRY and CDR2 SYGVKD are derived from the germline V gene. Compared with germline, V lacks 5 bases and J lacks 2 bases; bases without a gene match: 6. The CDR3 goes from the cysteine to the phenylalanine over 16 residues. Only the CDR3 region is kept as DNA, spanning 48 bases read in frame from base 1.